This section outlines one TCR beta chain sequence together with its context. Its antigen remains undetermined. The sample holds no much larger clone one base away, and base qualities are not on file. From a lookup of the germline V gene, CDR1 and CDR2 are SGHAT and FQNNGV. Trimming leaves V shorter by 4 bases and J shorter by 4 bases, with the junction holding 3 bases beyond the gene matches. The cysteine opens and the phenylalanine closes a CDR3 of 16 amino acids. Only the CDR3 region is kept as DNA, spanning 48 bases read in frame from base 1. This entry is derived from a study of blood T cell repertoires in COVID-19 (TCRdb year 2020). About the full investigation: Samples covering the acute and convalescent phases of COVID-19 were provided by collaborators in the United States, Italy and Spain. The prospective study material was composed of cDNA or gDNA derived from T cells, B-cell-depleted T cells, or PBMCs. Subjects who had been exposed to COVID-19, were actively infected with it, or had recovered from it provided the deeply sampled blood TCRbeta repertoires that made up the dataset. The repertoires were made available in a free public database intended to serve as a resource for research on the immune response to SARS-CoV-2. Samples were obtained from the ongoing ImmuneRACE study (first 160 participants) and from 1,254 subjects provided by 6 global collaborators. A de-identified subject ID, COVID-19 status, age in years and sex were almost always included in the sample metadata. Where available, HLA class I and class II types were taken from metadata supplied by the sample provider and were not determined by assay-based typing.

Results the study describes overall, beyond this receptor: Clinical and demographic metadata were provided uncurated, with the amount varying by source and participant.

The collaborating institutions used their own protocols to collect whole blood in K2EDTA tubes. For TCRbeta analysis, collaborators shipped samples as frozen whole blood, isolated PBMCs, or DNA extracted from either of those sample types. TCRbeta CDR3 regions were amplified from genomic DNA using the immunoSEQ Assay, a bias-controlled multiplex PCR. On the study's bioinformatics: The number of nucleated cells in each sample was estimated from the amplification of reference gene primers within the assay. Sequence reads were collapsed and filtered to measure the absolute abundance of every unique TCRbeta CDR3 rearrangement. Productive Simpson clonality was computed per sample as the square root of Simpson's diversity index over productive rearrangements. What TCRdb holds here is the immuneACCESS table cut down to in-frame rearrangements. Part of the clones is not present; checked against another copy, under half of the missing clones reflect an unresolved V gene, and the others are unexplained. The DNA gave D and trimming, while V, J and clone size come from that table. The table for this sample lists about 87,000 clones; roughly 75% of them were counted only once. Around 4.4% of the sample goes to the ten largest clones.

The clonotype originates from a woman in her fifties or sixties with acute or convalescent COVID-19. What was sequenced was peripheral blood. This chain is built from TRBV11-2 and TRBJ2-1; TRBD2 aligns with 14 central bases. The nucleotide sequence reads as follows: TGTGCCAGCAGCTGGACTAGCGGGGGGATATACAATGAGCAGTTCTTC. Its translation reads: CASSWTSGGIYNEQFF.